A single sample is the source of the 19 T cell receptor beta chains below, sequenced in a study of radiation and T cells in renal cell carcinoma. Time point in this sample: blood 4 weeks post-SBRT, at nephrectomy. Treatment defined: 15 Gy SBRT to primary tumor, nephrectomy 4 weeks later. Assay: immunoSEQ multiplex PCR; the TCRdb copy retains only in-frame clones and omits some. The sample lists approximately 90,000 clones, 85% seen once, with approximately 9.6% in the top ten. This sample comprised blood, obtained from a patient whose treatment included radiotherapy and nephrectomy. The source is a man in his forties or fifties with renal cell carcinoma.

J is TRBJ1-6 and V is TRBV10-2; D unresolved. V was pared by 8 bases and J by 5 bases, with 4 bases between. The CDR3 has 11 amino acids. The germline gives CDR1 WSHSY, CDR2 SAAADI. CDR3 loop: CASWDNSPLHF. DNA of the CDR3: TGCGCCAGCTGGGATAATTCACCCCTCCACTTT.

The chain employs TRBV30 and TRBJ1-2; TRBD1 matches at 12 bases. The ends lost 4 bases at V and 2 bases at J; junction bases unmatched: 11. The CDR3 contains 17 residues. CDR1 and CDR2 (germline): GTSNPN, SVGIG (reference sequence). Written as DNA, the CDR3 is TGTGCCTGGAAGCGGGGGACAGGGGGCAAGGGGAACTATGGCTACACCTTC. Protein product: CAWKRGTGGKGNYGYTF. The full variable domain, in which reference TRBV30 and TRBJ1-2 provide the parts outside the CDR3, is SQTIHQWPATLVQPVGSPLSLECTVEGTSNPNLYWYRQAAGRGLQLLFYSVGIGQISSEVPQNLSASRPQDRQFILSSKKLLLSDSGFYLCAWKRGTGGKGNYGYTFGSGTRLTVV.

This clone appeared a single time. The genes are TRBV2 and TRBJ1-2; D is undetermined. Trimming shortened V by 7 bases and J by 4 bases, and 19 bases separated the two germline ends. CDR1 is SNHLY, CDR2 FYNNEI, per germline. This CDR3 is built from 15 residues. CDR3 residues: CASTYDTGPAYGYTF. CDR3 nucleotide sequence: TGTGCCAGCACGTATGATACGGGCCCCGCCTATGGCTACACCTTC.

The rearrangement links TRBV5-1 to TRBJ2-7; the match to TRBD2 covers 11 bases. The CDR3 totals 12 residues. V gave up 7 bases and J gave up 12 bases; unmatched junction bases: 9. In germline, CDR1 is SGHRS, CDR2 YFSETQ. CDR3 sequence (DNA): TGCGCCAGCCGGGTAGCGGGGGGGCCTCGGTACTTC. It specifies CASRVAGGPRYF.

The chain carries TRBV9 and TRBJ2-7, with D perhaps matching TRBD1 (5 bases). The CDR3 is 14 residues long. V dropped 0 bases and J dropped 4 bases, with 11 bases sitting between them. Germline V lookup: CDR1 SGDLS, CDR2 YYNGEE. The CDR3 bases are TGTGCCAGCAGCGTAGCTACGCAGGGTTACGAGCAGTACTTC. This codes for CASSVATQGYEQYF.

V and J are TRBV4-1 and TRBJ1-4, with D hard to call. The V and J ends lost 4 bases and 7 bases respectively, with 13 bases between them. Germline lookup yields CDR1 MGHRA and CDR2 YSYEKL. The CDR3 is 14 residues long. DNA of the CDR3: TGCGCCAGCAGCCCTGGGCGCTTGCTTGAAAAACTGTTTTTT. Translated, it gives CASSPGRLLEKLFF.

This chain uses TRBV20-1 with TRBJ2-1, with TRBD2 matching over 7 bases. The germline V gene has CDR1 DFQATT and CDR2 SNEGSKA (reference sequence). V was clipped by 7 bases and J by 4 bases; unmatched bases: 1. The CDR3 has 11 residues. The CDR3 DNA sequence: TGCAGTGTGGGGGGGTACAATGAGCAGTTCTTC. This translates into CSVGGYNEQFF.

V and J are TRBV7-3 and TRBJ2-2; TRBD2 is a possible D gene (6 bases). The ends were cut back, 5 bases at V and 6 bases at J, with 19 bases in the middle. Germline CDR1 reads SGHTA; CDR2 reads FQGTGA. The CDR3 runs to 16 residues. CDR3 loop: CASSPVAELSAGELFF. In DNA, the CDR3 is TGTGCCAGCAGCCCCGTAGCGGAACTATCCGCCGGGGAGCTGTTTTTT.

The chain recombines TRBV10-1 with TRBJ2-1, with unresolved D. Germline V lookup: CDR1 WNHNN, CDR2 SYGVQD (reference sequence). V was pared by 3 bases and J by 4 bases, with 13 bases between. This CDR3 comprises 15 residues. The DNA for the CDR3 is TGCGCCAGCAGTGAAGGGCTACCAATTTACAATGAGCAGTTCTTC. Translating gives CASSEGLPIYNEQFF.

The chain couples TRBV9 to TRBJ2-7, with unresolved D. Trimming stripped 4 bases from V and 0 bases from J, with 11 bases between. This CDR3 is 14 amino acids long. The germline V gene encodes CDR1 SGDLS and CDR2 YYNGEE. CDR3 coding DNA: TGTGCCAGCAGCCCACAAGTAGGCTCCTACGAGCAGTACTTC. Translated: CASSPQVGSYEQYF.

The chain couples TRBV7-9 to TRBJ1-4, with 7 bases lining up with TRBD1. The CDR3 is 15 amino acids. Losses at the gene ends were 5 bases for V and 5 bases for J; bases not matched to a gene: 8. The V gene's germline CDR1 is SEHNR and CDR2 FQNEAQ (reference sequence). The CDR3 loop is CASSPGQTRNEKLFF. CDR3 coding DNA: TGTGCCAGCAGCCCGGGACAGACAAGAAATGAAAAACTGTTTTTT.

This clone has only a few counts. In the same sample, other DNA sequences code for this CDR3. V usage is TRBV13 and J usage is TRBJ2-1, with D possibly being TRBD1 (5 bases). Germline lookup yields CDR1 PRHDT and CDR2 FYEKMQ (reference sequence). Deletions cut 3 bases from V and 3 bases from J, with 9 bases between. The CDR3 extends over 14 amino acids. CDR3 sequence reads: CASSLGRSYNEQFF. DNA of the CDR3: TGTGCCAGCAGCTTGGGGCGGAGCTACAATGAGCAGTTCTTC.

The chain has TRBV5-1 and TRBJ2-2; 7 bases are a match to TRBD2. After removal of 0 bases from V and 7 bases from J, the junction contained 6 bases not matched to a gene. The V gene's germline CDR1 is SGHRS and CDR2 YFSETQ. CDR3 length equals 15 residues. CDR3 loop: CASSLASGKGGELFF. The DNA of the CDR3 is TGCGCCAGCAGCTTGGCCAGCGGGAAGGGCGGGGAGCTGTTTTTT.

The chain links TRBV4-1 to TRBJ2-3; TRBD1 matches 7 bases. Trimming cost V 2 bases and J 1 base; bases outside gene matches: 3. CDR3 length: 15 residues. Germline assignment: CDR1 MGHRA and CDR2 YSYEKL. CDR3: CASSQSQGRTDTQYF. Written as DNA, the CDR3 is TGCGCCAGCAGCCAATCACAGGGGCGCACAGATACGCAGTATTTT.

The chain links TRBV7-8 to TRBJ2-1; 13 bases are a match to TRBD2. This CDR3 is 16 amino acids long. The V segment lost 1 base and the J segment 8 bases; nucleotides outside the gene matches: 5. Germline-derived CDR1 and CDR2 are SGHVS and FQNEAQ. CDR3 in DNA: TGTGCCAGCAGCTTAGGAGGGACTAGCGGGGTATATGAGCAGTTCTTC. Translation gives CASSLGGTSGVYEQFF.

This chain connects TRBV4-2 to TRBJ2-3; TRBD2 matches at 7 bases. The J segment lost 4 bases and the V segment lost 2 bases, leaving 6 bases of the junction unmatched. This CDR3 region has 15 residues. Germline V gives CDR1 LGHNA, CDR2 YNFKEQ. CDR3: CASSQSGGGPDTQYF. The CDR3 DNA is TGTGCCAGCAGCCAATCGGGAGGCGGGCCAGATACGCAGTATTTT.

This clone has only one observation. The V and J genes are TRBV2 and TRBJ2-1; TRBD2 matches 9 bases. CDR1 is SNHLY, CDR2 FYNNEI, per germline. V was clipped by 6 bases and J by 3 bases; unmatched bases: 6. The CDR3 length is 15 residues. The CDR3 spells CASSAIAGDYNEQFF. In DNA, the CDR3 is TGTGCCAGCAGCGCGATAGCGGGGGACTACAATGAGCAGTTCTTC. Variable domain in full (rest from reference TRBV2 and TRBJ2-1): EPEVTQTPSHQVTQMGQEVILRCVPISNHLYFYWYRQILGQKVEFLVSFYNNEISEKSEIFDDQFSVERPDGSNFTLKIRSTKLEDSAMYFCASSAIAGDYNEQFFGPGTRLTVL.

This clone showed up just once. The chain couples TRBV6-6 to TRBJ2-1; D remains ambiguous. CDR3 length: 13 residues. Germline CDR1 MNHNY, CDR2 SVGAGI (reference sequence). Trimming stripped 6 bases from V and 0 bases from J, with 6 bases between. CDR3 protein: CASRDPSYNEQFF. Written as DNA, the CDR3 is TGTGCCAGCAGGGATCCCTCCTACAATGAGCAGTTCTTC.

This clone was seen a single time. This rearrangement joins TRBV4-1 to TRBJ2-7; a possible D gene is TRBD2 (5 bases). Trimming took off 1 base at V and 2 bases at J, with 9 bases between the two ends. The germline V gene encodes CDR1 MGHRA and CDR2 YSYEKL. CDR3 length: 14 amino acids. This CDR3 is CASSQGTFTYEQYF. CDR3 coding DNA: TGCGCCAGCAGCCAAGGGACTTTTACCTACGAGCAGTACTTC.